Shown below are 7 T cell receptor beta chains from a single sample sequenced in a study of T-cell memory formation after mild COVID-19. TCRdb analysed the 5' RACE reads with MiXCR anew, one entry per CDR3 protein. This sample carries 280,000 or so distinct CDR3 sequences, over 7% of them seen once, and the ten largest clones take about 22%. Sequencing used PBMCs or a T cell subset sorted from them (not recorded which). The receptors stem from a man between 18 and 35 years old who had mild COVID-19 (a few samples of this study predate the infection). Cell type and time point are not known.

The CDR3 nucleotides are TGTGCCAGCAGCTTGGGACTAGCGGGGGGGATGGGGAATACGCAGTATTTT. Its protein product is CASSLGLAGGMGNTQYF. V usage is TRBV6-5 and J usage is TRBJ2-3, with 16 positions matching TRBD2. V dropped 6 bases and J dropped 7; count of bases not matched to a gene: 10. The CDR3 is 17 amino acids. Germline values: CDR1 MNHEY, CDR2 SVGAGI.

This clonotype was detected only a few times. This chain joins TRBV6-5 and TRBJ1-2, with TRBD1 as a possible D gene (6 bases). The CDR3 extends over 14 amino acids. Trimming took off 5 bases at V and 10 bases at J, with 20 bases between the two ends. Germline loops: CDR1 MNHEY, CDR2 SVGAGI. The CDR3 DNA reads as TGTGCCAGCAGTCAACAGGGCTCTGCAGTAATCTACACCTTC. Translation: CASSQQGSAVIYTF.

This clonotype was picked up a small number of times. V is TRBV11-2 and J is TRBJ2-3, with no clear D. Trimming stripped 5 bases from V and 5 bases from J, with 11 bases between. Germline values: CDR1 SGHAT, CDR2 FQNNGV. The CDR3 consists of 13 residues. The CDR3 region is CASSHGRVDTQYF. CDR3 DNA: TGTGCCAGCAGCCACGGTAGGGTAGATACGCAGTATTTT.

This clonotype came up a few times. The V and J genes are TRBV12-3 or TRBV12-4 and TRBJ1-2; D unresolved. This CDR3 spans 13 amino acids. Trimming stripped 6 bases from V and 4 bases from J, with 12 bases between. CDR3 DNA sequence: TGTGCCAGCAGAGGTGACGGTACCTATGGCTACACCTTC. Protein sequence: CASRGDGTYGYTF.

The CDR3 sequence is CASSLSQGSNEQFF. CDR3 coding DNA: TGCGCCAGCAGCTTGTCACAGGGCTCTAATGAGCAGTTCTTC. This chain links TRBV5-1 with TRBJ2-1; D is perhaps TRBD1 (6 bases). Between the trimmed V and J ends, which lost 1 base and 7 bases, there was a span of 12 bases. CDR3 length: 14 amino acids. From germline, CDR1 is SGHRS and CDR2 YFSETQ. Looking up the rest from reference TRBV5-1 and TRBJ2-1 gives the full variable domain: KAGVTQTPRYLIKTRGQQVTLSCSPISGHRSVSWYQQTPGQGLQFLFEYFSETQRNKGNFPGRFSGRQFSNSRSEMNVSTLELGDSALYLCASSLSQGSNEQFFGPGTRLTVL.

In this sample, this clonotype turned up a few times. This rearrangement joins TRBV7-2 to TRBJ2-3; D is perhaps TRBD2 (6 bases). V was pared by 5 bases and J by 8 bases, with 11 bases between. CDR3 length: 12 residues. Per the germline V gene, CDR1 is SGHTA and CDR2 is FQGNSA. The CDR3 DNA reads as TGTGCCAGCAGCGACACTAGCCTTACGCAGTATTTT. Translating it yields CASSDTSLTQYF.

A few counts support this clonotype. V usage is TRBV2 and J usage is TRBJ2-1; the match to TRBD2 covers 13 bases. This CDR3 is 18 amino acids long. V lost 3 bases and J lost 4; bases outside the gene matches: 9. CDR1 is SNHLY and CDR2 is FYNNEI in the germline V gene. The CDR3 reads CASSDPTSGGFPYNEQFF. The CDR3 DNA sequence: TGTGCCAGCAGTGACCCGACTAGCGGGGGGTTTCCTTACAATGAGCAGTTCTTC.